Included here is one T cell receptor (beta chain) sequence, with context. This sample is drawn from a study of beta chain features in type 1 diabetes. Of the isolated RNA, all was reverse transcribed, and so the sequenced material was expressed TCRB transcripts. Using immunoSEQ multiplex PCR, the repertoire was profiled, and TCRdb retains in-frame clones only, with some absent. The sample lists 850,000 to 900,000 clones; 15% to 20% were seen once. CDR1 and CDR2 from the germline V gene are SGHVS and FNYEAQ. The CDR3 runs 16 residues. Trimming stripped 1 base from V and 8 bases from J, with 18 bases between.

Sequenced sample: naive CD4+ T cells from blood. This receptor was identified in a woman between 18 and 29 years old in good health. This chain uses TRBV7-6 with TRBJ2-1; unclear D gene. The CDR3 nucleotides are TGTGCCAGCAGCTTAGATAAACGCGTGTTCGGCGATGAGCAGTTCTTC. Translation gives CASSLDKRVFGDEQFF.